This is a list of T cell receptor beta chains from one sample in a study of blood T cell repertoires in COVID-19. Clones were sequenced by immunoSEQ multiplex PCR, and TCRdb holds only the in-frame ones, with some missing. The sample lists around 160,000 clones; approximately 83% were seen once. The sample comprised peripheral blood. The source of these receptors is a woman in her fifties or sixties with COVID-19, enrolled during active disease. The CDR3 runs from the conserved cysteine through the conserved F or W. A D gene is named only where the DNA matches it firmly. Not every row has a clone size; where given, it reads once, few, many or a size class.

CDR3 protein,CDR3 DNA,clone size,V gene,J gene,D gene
CASSLPASTGELFF,TGCGCCAGCAGCCTCCCCGCTAGCACCGGGGAGCTGTTTTTT,NA,TRBV4-1,TRBJ2-2,NA
CASSSRQGDTEAFF,TGCGCCAGCAGCTCACGCCAGGGGGACACTGAAGCTTTCTTT,few,TRBV5-1,TRBJ1-1,TRBD1
CASSALVLGLLDTQYF,TGTGCCAGCAGTGCACTAGTCCTCGGTCTGCTGGATACGCAGTATTTT,NA,TRBV2,TRBJ2-3,NA
CATSETGGYGYTF,TGTGCCACCAGTGAAACAGGGGGCTATGGCTACACCTTC,NA,TRBV24-1,TRBJ1-2,TRBD1
CAWGSGGADLDTQYF,TGTGCCTGGGGGAGCGGGGGGGCCGATTTGGATACGCAGTATTTT,NA,TRBV30,TRBJ2-3,TRBD2
CASSFLDRGAGANVLTF,TGTGCCAGCAGCTTTTTGGACAGGGGTGCTGGGGCCAACGTCCTGACTTTC,NA,TRBV7-9,TRBJ2-6,TRBD1
CASSFFQGSGNTIYF,TGCGCCAGCAGCTTTTTTCAGGGGAGTGGAAACACCATATATTTT,NA,TRBV5-1,TRBJ1-3,NA
CASSADRVQSTDTQYF,TGTGCCAGCAGTGCCGACAGGGTCCAAAGCACAGATACGCAGTATTTT,NA,TRBV25-1,TRBJ2-3,TRBD1
CASSQDSGANTGELFF,TGTGCCAGCAGTCAGGATAGCGGGGCGAACACCGGGGAGCTGTTTTTT,NA,TRBV2,TRBJ2-2,TRBD2
CASSPQGPGNTIYF,TGTGCCAGCAGCCCACAGGGGCCTGGAAACACCATATATTTT,NA,TRBV28,TRBJ1-3,TRBD1